Sequencing of this T cell receptor (beta chain) was carried out in a study of T-cell reconstitution after alpha-beta-depleted transplantation in children. Study-wide findings and caveats: T-cell numbers and diversity, one year after transplant, stemmed largely from T cells that were newly produced. There were reportedly several hundred expanded graft clones from which alpha-beta T cells came about two months after transplant. Several patients had high TCRbeta diversity at day 60; it came from surviving recipient T cells and thymic progenitors.

This clonotype has at least ten counts. The antigen remains undetermined. This sample's TCRbeta library carried unique molecular identifier barcodes. TCRdb re-analysed the PCR reads in MiXCR, keeping a single row per CDR3 protein. The data contain approximately 300,000 distinct CDR3 sequences, about 9.9% of them seen just once; the ten biggest clones take up about a quarter. The source is a male patient aged 2 to 9 who had a stem cell transplant for chronic granulomatous disease, so the T cells may come from the graft donor. The sequencing here drew on peripheral blood, taken 180 days after TCRalphabeta/CD19-depleted stem cell transplant.

This CDR3 reads CASSFDGRTNTGELFF. CDR3 nucleotides: TGTGCCAGCAGTTTCGATGGAAGGACGAACACCGGGGAGCTGTTTTTT. The chain links TRBV27 to TRBJ2-2; unclear D gene. Trimming took 3 bases from V and 0 from J, leaving 11 bases between them. In germline, CDR1 is MNHEY, CDR2 SMNVEV (reference sequence). The CDR3 consists of 16 residues.